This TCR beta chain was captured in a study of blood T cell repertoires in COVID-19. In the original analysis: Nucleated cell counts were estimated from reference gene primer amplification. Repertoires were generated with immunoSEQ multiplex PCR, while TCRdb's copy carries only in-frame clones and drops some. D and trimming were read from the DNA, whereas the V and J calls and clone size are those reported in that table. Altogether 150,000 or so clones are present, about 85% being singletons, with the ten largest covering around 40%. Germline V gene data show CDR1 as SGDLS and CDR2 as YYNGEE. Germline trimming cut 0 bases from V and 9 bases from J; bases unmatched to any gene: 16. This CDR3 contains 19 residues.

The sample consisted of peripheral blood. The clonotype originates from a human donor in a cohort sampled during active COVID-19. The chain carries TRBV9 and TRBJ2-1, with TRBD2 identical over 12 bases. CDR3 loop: CASSVVLGASGGALAEQFF. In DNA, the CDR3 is TGTGCCAGCAGCGTAGTACTAGGGGCTAGCGGGGGGGCTTTAGCTGAGCAGTTCTTC.